This T cell receptor (beta chain) emerged from a study of T cells after yellow fever vaccination. Germline V CDR1 and CDR2: LNHNV, YYDKDF (reference sequence). V dropped 5 bases and J dropped 10; count of bases not matched to a gene: 10. CDR3 size: 13 residues. TCRdb processed the 5' RACE reads anew with MiXCR; each CDR3 protein has one entry. Of fewer than 350,000 distinct CDR3 sequences listed, about 3.5% are singletons. In this sample, this clonotype turned up many times. The chain recombines TRBV15 with TRBJ1-1; 7 bases map to TRBD1. This sequence was found in a young man who received the YFV17D yellow fever vaccine. Here the sequenced sample was PBMCs, taken on the day of the yellow fever booster vaccination. CDR3 DNA: TGTGCCACCAGCTCTCAACCGGGACAGAGAGCTTTCTTT. This encodes CATSSQPGQRAFF.